This TCR beta chain was observed in a study of tumor-infiltrating lymphocytes in primary liver carcinoma. Study as a whole: The tumors ranged from roughly 4 to 10 cm across and fell within stage T1-T3 N0M0. Whole-study findings and limits: In tumor-adjacent and tumor-blood pairs, overlap was lower than in tumor region pairs.

The roughly 19-33 mg bulk tissue piece was not sorted before simultaneous RNA and DNA extraction. Primary liver carcinomas in the patients were surgically resected. The germline V gene encodes CDR1 MDHEN and CDR2 SYDVKM. This CDR3 is 15 amino acids long. For this clonotype: Its target is unknown. Its ends do not fully match the called genes, so a read error is possible.

A constant-region primer primed TCR beta cDNA synthesis from 450 to 550 ng of total RNA. Each TCR beta library was derived from three nested multiplex PCR rounds that employed slightly modified ARM-PCR. A C-beta reverse primer was combined with TRBV1-TRBV30 forward primers in the first two PCR rounds, and each round had about 10 cycles. TCRdb analysed the multiplex PCR reads with MiXCR anew, one entry per CDR3 protein. The top ten hold more than 8% of the sample, which has about 120,000 distinct CDR3 sequences, approximately 71% seen once. This TCR was sampled from a woman aged 55-70 years with primary liver carcinoma and hepatitis B virus infection. The V call is TRBV28, the J call TRBJ1-3; D unresolved. The specimen was tumor-adjacent normal liver tissue. CDR3 residues: CACSPYTSSGNTIYF. DNA for the CDR3: TGTGCCTGCAGTCCATACACGAGCTCTGGAAACACCATATATTTT.